This is a list of T cell receptor beta chains from one sample in a study of blood T cell repertoires in COVID-19. Method: immunoSEQ multiplex PCR; TCRdb's copy keeps in-frame clones and lacks some. This sample has under 250,000 clones; about 90% occur once, and the top ten carry 6.2%. Sample: peripheral blood. These receptors were obtained from a man aged 55-75 years with acute or convalescent COVID-19. The CDR3 runs from the conserved cysteine through the conserved F or W. A D gene is named only where the DNA matches it firmly. Not every row has a clone size; where given, it reads once, few, many or a size class.

j_call,d_call,clone_size,v_call,cdr3_nt,cdr3_aa
TRBJ1-6,-,few,TRBV4-1,TGCGCCAGCAGCCAACGGGAGGATCGGTCACCCCTCCACTTT,CASSQREDRSPLHF
TRBJ1-5,TRBD1,-,TRBV28,TGTGCCATCAGGACAGGCCTCAATCAGCCCCAGCATTTT,CAIRTGLNQPQHF
TRBJ2-1,-,-,TRBV5-1,TGCGCCAGCAGCTTGGCACTAAGGGGGACGGTATCCTACAATGAGCAGTTCTTC,CASSLALRGTVSYNEQFF
TRBJ2-7,-,-,TRBV28,TGTGCCAGCAGCCAGGGAGGTAGGAGCTACGAGCAGTACTTC,CASSQGGRSYEQYF
TRBJ2-2,TRBD1,-,TRBV9,TGTGCCAGCAGCGTAGGTACAGGGGGCACCGGGGAGCTGTTTTTT,CASSVGTGGTGELFF
TRBJ1-6,-,-,TRBV11-3,TGTGCCAGCAGCTTAGCCCGACTAGATATTGATGGTTCACCCCTCCACTTT,CASSLARLDIDGSPLHF
TRBJ2-3,-,-,TRBV7-2,TGTGCCAGCAGCTTATTCGTTGGAGTTAGCACAGATACGCAGTATTTT,CASSLFVGVSTDTQYF
TRBJ2-5,TRBD1,-,TRBV19,TGTGCCAGTAATCAGGGGGCCGAAGAGACCCAGTACTTC,CASNQGAEETQYF
TRBJ2-7,TRBD2,-,TRBV6-4,TGTGCCAGCAGTGACTCAGCGGGAAGCCACGAGCAGTACTTC,CASSDSAGSHEQYF
TRBJ1-1,TRBD1,-,TRBV2,TGTGCCAGCAGGAGCCGACAGGGGACCACTGAAGCTTTCTTT,CASRSRQGTTEAFF
TRBJ1-1,-,once,TRBV21-1,TGTGCCAGCGTACAGGGGTTGGACACTGAAGCTTTCTTT,CASVQGLDTEAFF
TRBJ1-3,-,-,TRBV3-1/TRBV3-2,TGTGCCAGCAGCCAAATGGGGAGGGAGGGAAACACCATATATTTT,CASSQMGREGNTIYF
TRBJ2-2,TRBD2,few,TRBV7-2,TGTGCCAGCAGCTTAGAGAGGGGACTAGCGGGGAACACCGGGGAGCTGTTTTTT,CASSLERGLAGNTGELFF
TRBJ1-2,-,-,TRBV7-9,TGTGCCAGCAGCTTACGGGACACCCCTGTCTATGGCTACACCTTC,CASSLRDTPVYGYTF
TRBJ1-2,TRBD1,once,TRBV28,TGTGCCAGCACATCCCGTTGGACAGGGGGAGATGGCTACACCTTC,CASTSRWTGGDGYTF
TRBJ2-1,TRBD1,once,TRBV18,TGTGCCAGCTCACACCCGACAGGGGGCCGCAATGAGCAGTTCTTC,CASSHPTGGRNEQFF
TRBJ2-7,-,-,TRBV4-1,TGCGCCAGCAGCCAAGCCGCCTCCAGGGGCTACGAGCAGTACTTC,CASSQAASRGYEQYF
TRBJ2-3,-,few,TRBV11-2,TGTGCCAGCAGCCCCCGGGGATCCCCTAGCACAGATACGCAGTATTTT,CASSPRGSPSTDTQYF
TRBJ2-7,-,-,TRBV5-1,TGCGCCAGCAGCTTGGACGCAGGGGAGAGAGACTACGAGCAGTACTTC,CASSLDAGERDYEQYF
TRBJ1-5,TRBD1,-,TRBV7-9,TGTGCCAGCAGCGTGGCTCCTGGACAGGGTAGCCAGCCCCAGCATTTT,CASSVAPGQGSQPQHF
TRBJ1-2,TRBD1,-,TRBV30,TGTGCCTGGAGTACCCCCCCCCAAGTCAGGGGGCGGAGTCCTAACTATGGCTACACCTTC,CAWSTPPQVRGRSPNYGYTF
TRBJ2-1,-,-,TRBV6-5,TGTGCCAGCAGCCAAAGCAGGATCCACAATGAGCAGTTCTTC,CASSQSRIHNEQFF
TRBJ2-1,-,-,TRBV7-2,TGTGCCAGCAGCCAGGGGATGGGCAATGAGCAGTTCTTC,CASSQGMGNEQFF
TRBJ1-1,-,-,TRBV28,TGTGCCAGCATTGGGGGACTTCAAGAAGCTTTCTTT,CASIGGLQEAFF
TRBJ1-5,-,-,TRBV12-3/TRBV12-4,TGTGCCAGCAGCCAACTCGATCAGCCCCAGCATTTT,CASSQLDQPQHF
TRBJ2-1,-,-,TRBV27,TGTGCCAGCAGCAAGAGGGGGACGGAATACAATGAGCAGTTCTTC,CASSKRGTEYNEQFF
TRBJ2-1,TRBD2,-,TRBV7-3,TGTGCCAGCAGCTTATCTAGCGGGAGCTATGAGCAGTTCTTC,CASSLSSGSYEQFF
TRBJ1-2,-,-,TRBV12-3/TRBV12-4,TGTGCCAGCAGTGCAGGGGATTATGGCTACACCTTC,CASSAGDYGYTF
TRBJ2-7,-,-,TRBV5-4,TGTGCCAGCAGCTTCGACCCGGGGGACGAGCAGTACTTC,CASSFDPGDEQYF
TRBJ1-3,-,-,TRBV19,TGTGCCAGTAGTATAGATTCCCTCACTACGAGCTCTGGAAACACCATATATTTT,CASSIDSLTTSSGNTIYF
TRBJ2-7,-,-,TRBV7-3,TGTGCCAGCAGTTCCCACGGGGATTCCTACGAGCAGTACTTC,CASSSHGDSYEQYF
TRBJ2-5,TRBD1,once,TRBV4-2,TGTGCCAGCAGCGACGGGACAGGGAGCCAAGAAAAAGAGACCCAGTACTTC,CASSDGTGSQEKETQYF
TRBJ2-1,TRBD2,-,TRBV28,TGTGCCAGCAGTCGTCTAACTAGCGGGATGAGTTCTGAGCAGTTCTTC,CASSRLTSGMSSEQFF
TRBJ2-5,TRBD1,-,TRBV7-9,TGTGCCAGCAGTTACGACAGGGGAGAGACCCAGTACTTC,CASSYDRGETQYF
TRBJ2-7,TRBD2,-,TRBV5-6,TGTGCCAGCAGCCGACTAGCGGGAGACCCCTACGAGCAGTACTTC,CASSRLAGDPYEQYF
TRBJ2-1,TRBD1,-,TRBV25-1,TGTGCCAGCAGACCACCGGGACAGTCATACAATGAGCAGTTCTTC,CASRPPGQSYNEQFF
TRBJ1-1,-,-,TRBV3-1/TRBV3-2,TGTGCCAGCAGCCAAGATCCAGGGTACACTGAAGCTTTCTTT,CASSQDPGYTEAFF
TRBJ1-2,-,-,TRBV5-1,TGCGCCAGCAGCTTGGGCGACAGTCGCTCTAACTATGGCTACACCTTC,CASSLGDSRSNYGYTF
TRBJ2-7,TRBD1,-,TRBV11-2,TGTGCCAGCAGCCGGACGGTGGGGACAGGGACTTACGAGCAGTACTTC,CASSRTVGTGTYEQYF
TRBJ2-4,-,-,TRBV4-3,TGCGCCAGCAGCCAAGAGGAGGGAGCCAAAAACATTCAGTACTTC,CASSQEEGAKNIQYF
TRBJ1-2,TRBD1,few,TRBV3-1/TRBV3-2,TGTGCCAGCAGCCAACTACAGGGGCTGGGGGGCTACACCTTC,CASSQLQGLGGYTF
TRBJ2-5,-,-,TRBV6-1,TGTGCCAGCAGTGAAGGCTCAGTTCTAGAGACCCAGTACTTC,CASSEGSVLETQYF
TRBJ2-1,-,-,TRBV3-1/TRBV3-2,TGTGCCAGCAGCCAAGATTGGCAACGGGGCAATGAGCAGTTCTTC,CASSQDWQRGNEQFF
TRBJ2-1,TRBD2,-,TRBV7-9,TGTGCCAGCAGCGATAACTTTCCTAGCGGGAATGAGCAGTTCTTC,CASSDNFPSGNEQFF
TRBJ2-3,TRBD2,-,TRBV11-2,TGTGCCAGCAGCTTAAGGGCTAGCGGGTTCACAGATACGCAGTATTTT,CASSLRASGFTDTQYF
TRBJ1-1,TRBD1,-,TRBV6-5,TGTGCCAGCAGTTATAGGGGGCTGGCCGGCACTGAAGCTTTCTTT,CASSYRGLAGTEAFF
TRBJ2-5,-,-,TRBV28,TGTGCCAGCAGTTTAGGCCCCGGGCAAGAGACCCAGTACTTC,CASSLGPGQETQYF
TRBJ2-7,-,-,TRBV6-5,TGTGCCAGCTTGGACCGGGGGAGCTCCTACGAGCAGTACTTC,CASLDRGSSYEQYF
TRBJ2-1,-,-,TRBV9,TGTGCCAGCAGCGTAGTCACAGCACCCTACAATGAGCAGTTCTTC,CASSVVTAPYNEQFF
TRBJ2-5,TRBD2,-,TRBV24-1,TGTGCCACCAGTGACCCTGGACTAGCCCAAGAGACCCAGTACTTC,CATSDPGLAQETQYF
TRBJ1-1,-,-,TRBV6-2/TRBV6-3,TGTGCCAGCAGTTACCCATTTGGGGGGGCTGAGATCACTGAAGCTTTCTTT,CASSYPFGGAEITEAFF